A selection of T cell receptor beta chains follows, all from one sample in a study of early T cells in non-severe SARS-CoV-2 infection. Each CDR3 protein gets one entry after TCRdb re-called the 5' RACE reads with MiXCR. The sample comprises about 54,000 distinct CDR3 sequences, roughly 7.6% of which are singletons, and under 12% rests with the top ten. The material was whole blood, obtained at baseline. These receptors were taken from an adult who was a healthcare worker with PCR-confirmed SARS-CoV-2 infection or an uninfected control (not recorded which). CDR3s include the opening cysteine and the closing phenylalanine or tryptophan. The D gene is left open where the match is weak. Clone size is not always given. Where it is, it says once, few, many or a class for expanded clones.

D gene: TRBD1; V gene: TRBV4-1; J gene: TRBJ1-6; clone size: many; CDR3 protein: CASSQQQGSNSPLHF; CDR3 DNA: TGCGCCAGCAGCCAGCAACAGGGGTCGAATTCACCCCTCCACTTT
D gene: TRBD2; V gene: TRBV5-1; J gene: TRBJ2-7; clone size: -; CDR3 protein: CASSPGLAGYEQYF; CDR3 DNA: TGCGCCAGCAGCCCCGGACTAGCGGGGTACGAGCAGTACTTC
D gene: -; V gene: TRBV29-1; J gene: TRBJ2-5; clone size: -; CDR3 protein: CSVVQGQNQETQYF; CDR3 DNA: TGCAGCGTTGTCCAAGGGCAGAACCAAGAGACCCAGTACTTC
D gene: -; V gene: TRBV6-2/TRBV6-3; J gene: TRBJ2-2; clone size: many; CDR3 protein: CASSHTTWAGGDTGELFF; CDR3 DNA: TGTGCCAGCAGCCACACGACGTGGGCCGGAGGGGACACCGGGGAGCTGTTTTTT
D gene: -; V gene: TRBV11-2; J gene: TRBJ1-3; clone size: few; CDR3 protein: CASSPTRNTIYF; CDR3 DNA: TGTGCCAGCAGCCCTACCAGAAACACCATATATTTT
D gene: -; V gene: TRBV3-1; J gene: TRBJ1-1; clone size: few; CDR3 protein: CASRSTGTANTEAFF; CDR3 DNA: TGTGCCAGCAGGTCCACCGGGACGGCGAACACTGAAGCTTTCTTT
D gene: -; V gene: TRBV11-2; J gene: TRBJ2-2; clone size: few; CDR3 protein: CASSRGQLNTGELFF; CDR3 DNA: TGTGCCAGCAGCCGCGGACAGTTAAACACCGGGGAGCTGTTTTTT
D gene: -; V gene: TRBV12-3/TRBV12-4; J gene: TRBJ1-1; clone size: many; CDR3 protein: CASSSVRGRAFF; CDR3 DNA: TGTGCCAGCAGTTCGGTGAGGGGTCGGGCTTTCTTT
D gene: TRBD1; V gene: TRBV18; J gene: TRBJ1-5; clone size: many; CDR3 protein: CASSPGGGGYQPQHF; CDR3 DNA: TGTGCCAGCTCACCGGGAGGGGGCGGCTATCAGCCCCAGCATTTT
D gene: TRBD1; V gene: TRBV5-1; J gene: TRBJ2-7; clone size: many; CDR3 protein: CASSTGTGGHEQYF; CDR3 DNA: TGCGCCAGCAGCACCGGGACAGGGGGTCACGAGCAGTACTTC
D gene: -; V gene: TRBV6-2/TRBV6-3; J gene: TRBJ2-1; clone size: many; CDR3 protein: CASSQGMSPYNEQFF; CDR3 DNA: TGTGCCAGCAGCCAAGGAATGAGTCCATACAATGAGCAGTTCTTC
D gene: -; V gene: TRBV11-2; J gene: TRBJ1-1; clone size: many; CDR3 protein: CASRRYTEGAFF; CDR3 DNA: TGTGCCAGCAGACGGTACACTGAGGGGGCTTTCTTT
D gene: -; V gene: TRBV6-5; J gene: TRBJ2-1; clone size: few; CDR3 protein: CASARLSHNEQFF; CDR3 DNA: TGTGCCAGCGCCCGGTTGTCCCACAATGAGCAGTTCTTC
D gene: TRBD1; V gene: TRBV9; J gene: TRBJ2-1; clone size: few; CDR3 protein: CASSVGAGTGNSYNEQFF; CDR3 DNA: TGTGCCAGCAGCGTCGGTGCCGGGACAGGCAACTCCTACAATGAGCAGTTCTTC
D gene: -; V gene: TRBV9; J gene: TRBJ1-1; clone size: -; CDR3 protein: CASSVEAGGTEAFF; CDR3 DNA: TGTGCCAGCAGCGTAGAAGCGGGGGGCACTGAAGCTTTCTTT
D gene: -; V gene: TRBV3-1; J gene: TRBJ1-1; clone size: -; CDR3 protein: CASRTPASHEAFF; CDR3 DNA: TGTGCCAGCAGAACCCCAGCATCCCACGAAGCTTTCTTT
D gene: -; V gene: TRBV11-2; J gene: TRBJ2-3; clone size: many; CDR3 protein: CASSLVRGSQTDTQYF; CDR3 DNA: TGTGCCAGCAGCTTAGTTCGTGGGAGTCAGACAGATACGCAGTATTTT
D gene: TRBD1; V gene: TRBV12-3/TRBV12-4; J gene: TRBJ2-7; clone size: -; CDR3 protein: CASSFRGQGAHEQYF; CDR3 DNA: TGTGCCAGCAGTTTTCGCGGACAGGGGGCCCACGAGCAGTACTTC
D gene: TRBD1; V gene: TRBV12-3/TRBV12-4; J gene: TRBJ2-3; clone size: -; CDR3 protein: CASSSNRGLSTDTQYF; CDR3 DNA: TGTGCCAGCAGTTCAAACAGGGGGCTAAGCACAGATACGCAGTATTTT
D gene: TRBD2; V gene: TRBV7-9; J gene: TRBJ2-3; clone size: few; CDR3 protein: CASSLGGRATNTQYF; CDR3 DNA: TGTGCCAGCAGCTTAGGCGGGAGGGCAACTAATACGCAGTATTTT
D gene: -; V gene: TRBV30; J gene: TRBJ1-2; clone size: few; CDR3 protein: CAWDPDSGGGGYTF; CDR3 DNA: TGTGCCTGGGACCCCGATAGCGGGGGGGGCGGCTACACCTTC
D gene: -; V gene: TRBV27; J gene: TRBJ1-1; clone size: many; CDR3 protein: CASSSIRQFTEAFF; CDR3 DNA: TGTGCCAGCAGTTCTATCAGACAGTTCACTGAAGCTTTCTTT
D gene: -; V gene: TRBV7-9; J gene: TRBJ2-3; clone size: few; CDR3 protein: CASSPKGPDTQYF; CDR3 DNA: TGTGCCAGCAGCCCAAAGGGCCCAGATACGCAGTATTTT
D gene: TRBD1; V gene: TRBV7-2; J gene: TRBJ2-7; clone size: -; CDR3 protein: CASSSNRGPYEQYF; CDR3 DNA: TGTGCCAGCAGCTCCAACAGGGGACCCTACGAGCAGTACTTC
D gene: -; V gene: TRBV5-1; J gene: TRBJ1-1; clone size: many; CDR3 protein: CASSLDSMNTEAFF; CDR3 DNA: TGCGCCAGCAGCTTGGACAGTATGAACACTGAAGCTTTCTTT
D gene: -; V gene: TRBV12-3/TRBV12-4; J gene: TRBJ1-1; clone size: -; CDR3 protein: CASSLNLRRAEAFF; CDR3 DNA: TGTGCCAGCAGTTTGAATCTTCGACGGGCTGAAGCTTTCTTT
D gene: TRBD1; V gene: TRBV6-2/TRBV6-3; J gene: TRBJ2-7; clone size: many; CDR3 protein: CASLPRQGSYEQYF; CDR3 DNA: TGTGCCAGCCTACCCAGACAGGGCTCCTACGAGCAGTACTTC
D gene: -; V gene: TRBV28; J gene: TRBJ2-2; clone size: -; CDR3 protein: CASSYGLTGELFF; CDR3 DNA: TGTGCCAGCAGTTACGGGCTCACCGGGGAGCTGTTTTTT
D gene: -; V gene: TRBV4-1; J gene: TRBJ2-2; clone size: -; CDR3 protein: CASSQGIERAPKAGELFF; CDR3 DNA: TGCGCCAGCAGCCAAGGTATAGAGCGGGCCCCGAAAGCCGGGGAGCTGTTTTTT
D gene: -; V gene: TRBV29-1; J gene: TRBJ2-7; clone size: few; CDR3 protein: CSVVGRSPYEQYF; CDR3 DNA: TGCAGCGTTGTCGGCCGCTCCCCCTACGAGCAGTACTTC
D gene: -; V gene: TRBV3-1; J gene: TRBJ1-1; clone size: many; CDR3 protein: CASSPEVSGNTEAFF; CDR3 DNA: TGTGCCAGCAGCCCGGAGGTCTCAGGGAACACTGAAGCTTTCTTT
D gene: -; V gene: TRBV12-3/TRBV12-4; J gene: TRBJ1-5; clone size: few; CDR3 protein: CASSLVETSNQPQHF; CDR3 DNA: TGTGCCAGCAGTTTGGTAGAAACTAGCAATCAGCCCCAGCATTTT
D gene: TRBD2; V gene: TRBV30; J gene: TRBJ2-3; clone size: many; CDR3 protein: CAWSVRGRYTDTQYF; CDR3 DNA: TGCGCCTGGAGTGTACGCGGGAGGTACACAGATACGCAGTATTTT
D gene: TRBD2; V gene: TRBV6-1; J gene: TRBJ2-1; clone size: few; CDR3 protein: CASSEWSSGNNEQFF; CDR3 DNA: TGTGCCAGCAGTGAGTGGTCTAGCGGAAACAATGAGCAGTTCTTC
D gene: TRBD2; V gene: TRBV7-9; J gene: TRBJ2-1; clone size: many; CDR3 protein: CASSLRPTSGRAYNEQFF; CDR3 DNA: TGTGCCAGCAGCTTACGGCCGACTAGCGGGAGAGCCTACAATGAGCAGTTCTTC
D gene: TRBD1; V gene: TRBV2; J gene: TRBJ2-2; clone size: many; CDR3 protein: CASSEDGTANTGELFF; CDR3 DNA: TGTGCCAGCAGTGAAGATGGGACAGCGAACACCGGGGAGCTGTTTTTT
D gene: TRBD1; V gene: TRBV19; J gene: TRBJ1-1; clone size: -; CDR3 protein: CASSEYTGVLNTEAFF; CDR3 DNA: TGTGCCAGTAGTGAATATACAGGGGTCCTGAACACTGAAGCTTTCTTT
D gene: TRBD1; V gene: TRBV19; J gene: TRBJ2-4; clone size: few; CDR3 protein: CASRDSIAKNIQYF; CDR3 DNA: TGTGCCAGCCGGGACAGTATAGCCAAAAACATTCAGTACTTC
D gene: -; V gene: TRBV20-1; J gene: TRBJ2-1; clone size: -; CDR3 protein: CSAPINRAHNEQFF; CDR3 DNA: TGCAGTGCTCCCATCAACAGGGCCCACAATGAGCAGTTCTTC
D gene: -; V gene: TRBV28; J gene: TRBJ2-2; clone size: -; CDR3 protein: CASSLRSAPGELFF; CDR3 DNA: TGTGCCAGCAGTTTGCGGAGCGCCCCCGGGGAGCTGTTTTTT
D gene: -; V gene: TRBV27; J gene: TRBJ2-6; clone size: few; CDR3 protein: CASSAWTVISGANVLTF; CDR3 DNA: TGTGCCAGCAGTGCGTGGACAGTTATTTCTGGGGCCAACGTCCTGACTTTC
D gene: -; V gene: TRBV6-2/TRBV6-3; J gene: TRBJ2-1; clone size: medium-sized; CDR3 protein: CASQGPDTYNEQFF; CDR3 DNA: TGTGCCAGCCAGGGCCCCGATACATACAATGAGCAGTTCTTC
D gene: -; V gene: TRBV27; J gene: TRBJ2-1; clone size: few; CDR3 protein: CASKRLNPYNEQFF; CDR3 DNA: TGTGCCAGCAAACGACTTAACCCATACAATGAGCAGTTCTTC
D gene: TRBD2; V gene: TRBV9; J gene: TRBJ2-3; clone size: few; CDR3 protein: CASSVAGEGVADTQYF; CDR3 DNA: TGTGCCAGCAGCGTAGCCGGGGAGGGTGTGGCAGATACGCAGTATTTT
D gene: -; V gene: TRBV27; J gene: TRBJ2-7; clone size: -; CDR3 protein: CASSPVREDVLEVYEQYF; CDR3 DNA: TGTGCCAGCAGCCCAGTTCGAGAGGACGTACTCGAAGTCTACGAGCAGTACTTC
D gene: -; V gene: TRBV7-2; J gene: TRBJ2-3; clone size: few; CDR3 protein: CASSLGYRATDTQYF; CDR3 DNA: TGTGCCAGCAGCTTAGGGTACAGGGCGACAGATACGCAGTATTTT